The rows below give T cell receptor beta chains drawn from one sample of a study of blood T cells in healthy people across ages. Via MiXCR, TCRdb re-called the 5' RACE reads, giving one row per CDR3 protein. This table has about 970,000 distinct CDR3 sequences, roughly 47% appearing once. Sequenced input: blood. These TCRs come from a woman in her sixties in good health. Each CDR3 is given without its conserved first and last residue. Expanded clones get a size class; other rows say once, few or many, or leave the size out.

J gene	V gene	clone size	CDR3 protein
TRBJ2-5	TRBV28	few	ASNRPPGVETQY
TRBJ2-7	TRBV3-1	.	ASSQGSTIALRQY
TRBJ1-1	TRBV7-2	few	ASSLASTGGSRTEAF
TRBJ2-3	TRBV27	few	ASSLLWAAGIDTQY
TRBJ2-3	TRBV29-1	few	SVEVQGWREGPRYDTQY
TRBJ2-3	TRBV6-2/TRBV6-3	.	ASSYSGTSPPDTQY
TRBJ2-1	TRBV27	.	ASSLWTGGLSYNERF
.	TRBV6-6	.	ASIGRGYEQY
TRBJ2-2	TRBV28	once	ASSFSAGDNTGELF
TRBJ2-1	TRBV4-3	many	ASSQVSGRSYNEQF
TRBJ2-4	TRBV2	.	ASRENRGLFGTIQY
TRBJ1-1	TRBV6-1	.	ASTLTGKLTEAF
TRBJ2-5	TRBV29-1	.	SVDQGIRQETQY
TRBJ2-1	TRBV12-3/TRBV12-4	few	ASSLVRYNEQF
TRBJ1-4	TRBV2	many	ASSTRQANEKLF
TRBJ2-7	TRBV11-3	.	ASSIDTGYEQY
TRBJ2-5	TRBV29-1	.	STLAGALYNEQY
TRBJ2-6	TRBV7-8	.	ASSIRRDGNSGANVLT
TRBJ2-1	TRBV7-2	.	ASRGLAGVIHEQF
TRBJ1-2	TRBV20-1	.	SARQEQYGYT
TRBJ2-3	TRBV27	.	ASSWSTSWLTDTQY
TRBJ2-1	TRBV12-3/TRBV12-4	once	ASSPGTGEYNEQF
TRBJ2-3	TRBV7-8	.	ASSLEIGLRADTQY
TRBJ1-5	TRBV4-1	.	ASSQVLDQPQH
TRBJ2-7	TRBV6-2/TRBV6-3	.	ASSYSIQPYEQY
.	TRBV25-1	few	ASSEYGGNIQY
TRBJ2-1	TRBV6-2/TRBV6-3	.	ASSYGASGSHRNEQF
TRBJ2-1	TRBV7-8	.	ASSPASGQF
TRBJ2-7	TRBV29-1	.	VAGDYEQY
TRBJ2-7	TRBV28	.	ASSLLGTSTYEQY
TRBJ1-1	TRBV2	.	ASSADRGENTEAF
TRBJ1-1	TRBV2	.	AGRGTGGVGAF
TRBJ2-5	TRBV27	.	ASSLMGGTWETQY
TRBJ1-1	TRBV7-2	few	ASSLVATNTEAF
TRBJ2-5	TRBV28	.	ASRWTSGTSSQY
TRBJ1-2	TRBV11-1	many	ASSLRGTDGYT
TRBJ1-4	TRBV6-6	.	ASRPWTGGNEKLF
TRBJ2-5	TRBV6-2/TRBV6-3	many	ASSYGKKGVRETQY
TRBJ2-7	TRBV7-9	few	ASTTQRGRNSYEQY
TRBJ2-5	TRBV7-9	many	ASSLTGVETQY
TRBJ2-1	TRBV24-1	once	ATAGLAGGWNEQF
TRBJ2-1	TRBV4-1	.	ASSQVYGTKGNEQF
TRBJ2-3	TRBV12-3/TRBV12-4	few	ASSLLSLGLARGTDTQY
TRBJ1-2	TRBV15	once	ATGRRVSTFKANYGYT
TRBJ2-3	TRBV28	.	ASSFSDRATDTQY
TRBJ2-1	TRBV7-2	.	ASSLAGFEQF